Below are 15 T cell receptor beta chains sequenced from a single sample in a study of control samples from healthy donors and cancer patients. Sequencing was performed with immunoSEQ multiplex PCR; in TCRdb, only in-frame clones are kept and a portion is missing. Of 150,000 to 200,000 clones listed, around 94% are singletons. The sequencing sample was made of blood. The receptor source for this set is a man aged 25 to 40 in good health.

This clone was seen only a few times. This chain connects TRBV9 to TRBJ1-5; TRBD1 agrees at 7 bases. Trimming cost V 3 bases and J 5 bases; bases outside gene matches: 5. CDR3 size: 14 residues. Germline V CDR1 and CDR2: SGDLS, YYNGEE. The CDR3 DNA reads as TGTGCCAGCAGCGCCGGACAGGCCTATCAGCCCCAGCATTTT. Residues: CASSAGQAYQPQHF.

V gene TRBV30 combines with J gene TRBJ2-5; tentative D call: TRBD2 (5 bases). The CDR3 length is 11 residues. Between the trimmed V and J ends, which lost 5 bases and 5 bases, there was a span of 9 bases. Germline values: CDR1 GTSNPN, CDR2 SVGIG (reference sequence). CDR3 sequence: CAWDYRETQYF. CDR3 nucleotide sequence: TGTGCCTGGGACTATCGGGAGACCCAGTACTTC. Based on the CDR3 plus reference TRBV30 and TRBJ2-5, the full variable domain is SQTIHQWPATLVQPVGSPLSLECTVEGTSNPNLYWYRQAAGRGLQLLFYSVGIGQISSEVPQNLSASRPQDRQFILSSKKLLLSDSGFYLCAWDYRETQYFGPGTRLLVL.

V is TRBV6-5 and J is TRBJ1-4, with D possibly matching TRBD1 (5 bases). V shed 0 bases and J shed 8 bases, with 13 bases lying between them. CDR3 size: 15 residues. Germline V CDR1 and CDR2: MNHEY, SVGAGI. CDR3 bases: TGTGCCAGCAGTTACTCGATAGGGGCGAAGGAAAAACTGTTTTTT. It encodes CASSYSIGAKEKLFF.

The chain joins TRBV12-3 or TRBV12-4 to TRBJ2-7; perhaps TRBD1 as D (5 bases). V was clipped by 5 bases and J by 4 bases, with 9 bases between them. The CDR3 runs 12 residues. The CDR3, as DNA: TGTGCCAGCAGTAGCAGGGATTACGAGCAGTACTTC. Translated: CASSSRDYEQYF.

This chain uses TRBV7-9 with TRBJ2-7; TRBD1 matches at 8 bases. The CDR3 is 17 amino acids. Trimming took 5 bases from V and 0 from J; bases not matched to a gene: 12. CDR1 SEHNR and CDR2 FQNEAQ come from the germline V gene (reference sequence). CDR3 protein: CASSSNFEGQDSYEQYF. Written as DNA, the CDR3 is TGTGCCAGCAGCAGCAACTTCGAGGGACAGGACTCCTACGAGCAGTACTTC.

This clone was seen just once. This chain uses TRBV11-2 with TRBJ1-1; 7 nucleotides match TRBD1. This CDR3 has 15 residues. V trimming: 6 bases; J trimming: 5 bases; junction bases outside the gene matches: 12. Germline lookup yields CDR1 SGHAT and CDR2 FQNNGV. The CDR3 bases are TGTGCCAGCAGGACAGGGTTTAGGGGGAGGACTGAAGCTTTCTTT. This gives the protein CASRTGFRGRTEAFF.

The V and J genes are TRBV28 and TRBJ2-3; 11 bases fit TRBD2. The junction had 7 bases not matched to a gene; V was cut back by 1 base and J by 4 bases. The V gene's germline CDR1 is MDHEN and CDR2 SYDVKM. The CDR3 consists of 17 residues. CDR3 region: CASSLFALAGDADTQYF. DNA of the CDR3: TGTGCCAGCAGTTTATTCGCACTAGCGGGAGATGCAGATACGCAGTATTTT.

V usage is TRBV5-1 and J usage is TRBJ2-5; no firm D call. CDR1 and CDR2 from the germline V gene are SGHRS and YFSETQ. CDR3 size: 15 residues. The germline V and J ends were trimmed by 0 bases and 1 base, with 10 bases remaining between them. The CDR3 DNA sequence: TGCGCCAGCAGCTTGGTTACACCTGGCCAAGAGACCCAGTACTTC. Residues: CASSLVTPGQETQYF.

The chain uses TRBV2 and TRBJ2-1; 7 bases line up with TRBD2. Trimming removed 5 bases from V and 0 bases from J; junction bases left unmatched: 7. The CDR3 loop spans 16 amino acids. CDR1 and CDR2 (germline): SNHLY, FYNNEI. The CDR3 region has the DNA TGTGCCAGCAGTACCCCTGGCGGGAGCTCCTACAATGAGCAGTTCTTC. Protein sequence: CASSTPGGSSYNEQFF.

The CDR3 nucleotides are TGTGCCAGCAGCTTCGGGGGCGGTGCTGAAGCTTTCTTT. Translated: CASSFGGGAEAFF. This rearrangement joins TRBV11-3 to TRBJ1-1, with D possibly matching TRBD1 (6 bases). V lost 3 bases, J lost 6 bases, and 11 bases lay in between. The CDR3 runs to 13 residues. Germline CDR1 reads SGHNT; CDR2 reads YENEEA.

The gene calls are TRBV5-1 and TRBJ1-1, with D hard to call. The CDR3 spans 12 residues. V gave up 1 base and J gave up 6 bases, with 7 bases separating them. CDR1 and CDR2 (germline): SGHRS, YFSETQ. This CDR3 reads CASSLQGSEAFF. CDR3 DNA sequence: TGCGCCAGCAGCTTGCAAGGGTCTGAAGCTTTCTTT. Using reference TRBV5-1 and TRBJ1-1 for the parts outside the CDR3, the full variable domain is KAGVTQTPRYLIKTRGQQVTLSCSPISGHRSVSWYQQTPGQGLQFLFEYFSETQRNKGNFPGRFSGRQFSNSRSEMNVSTLELGDSALYLCASSLQGSEAFFGQGTRLTVV.

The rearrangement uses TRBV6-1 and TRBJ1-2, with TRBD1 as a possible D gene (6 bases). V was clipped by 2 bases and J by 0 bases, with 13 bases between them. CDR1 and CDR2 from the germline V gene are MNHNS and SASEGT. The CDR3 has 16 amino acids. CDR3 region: CASSERAGAANYGYTF. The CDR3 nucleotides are TGTGCCAGCAGTGAAAGGGCGGGGGCAGCTAACTATGGCTACACCTTC.

The CDR3 coding sequence is TGTGCCAGCAGCCCCGAGGCCGCTGCAACTAATGAAAAACTGTTTTTT. Its protein is CASSPEAAATNEKLFF. The V gene is TRBV7-2, the J gene TRBJ1-4; no clear D. Germline assignment: CDR1 SGHTA and CDR2 FQGNSA. The CDR3 covers 16 residues. Trimming left V 5 bases short and J 0 bases short, with 13 bases between.

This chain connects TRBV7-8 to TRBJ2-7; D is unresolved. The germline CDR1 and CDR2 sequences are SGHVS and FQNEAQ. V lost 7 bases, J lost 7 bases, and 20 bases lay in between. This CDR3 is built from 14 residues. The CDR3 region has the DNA TGTGCCAGCAAGGAAACTACGGATTTCGAAGAGCAGTACTTC. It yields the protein CASKETTDFEEQYF.

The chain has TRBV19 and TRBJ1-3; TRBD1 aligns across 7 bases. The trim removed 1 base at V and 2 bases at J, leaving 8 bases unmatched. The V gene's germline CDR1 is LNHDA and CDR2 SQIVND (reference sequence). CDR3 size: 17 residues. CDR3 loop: CASSIATTGKAGNTIYF. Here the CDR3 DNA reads TGTGCCAGTAGTATAGCTACGACAGGGAAGGCTGGAAACACCATATATTTT.